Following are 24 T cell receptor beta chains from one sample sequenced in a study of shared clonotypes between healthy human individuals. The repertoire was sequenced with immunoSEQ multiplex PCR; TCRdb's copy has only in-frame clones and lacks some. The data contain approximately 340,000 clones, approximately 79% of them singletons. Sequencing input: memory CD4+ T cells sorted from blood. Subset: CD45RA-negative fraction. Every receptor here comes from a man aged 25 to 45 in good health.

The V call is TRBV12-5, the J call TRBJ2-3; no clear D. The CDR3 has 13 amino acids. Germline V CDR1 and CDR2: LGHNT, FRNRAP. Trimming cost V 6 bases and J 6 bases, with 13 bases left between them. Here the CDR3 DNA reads TGTGCTAGTGGAATAGGTGGCTTTGATACGCAGTATTTT. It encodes CASGIGGFDTQYF.

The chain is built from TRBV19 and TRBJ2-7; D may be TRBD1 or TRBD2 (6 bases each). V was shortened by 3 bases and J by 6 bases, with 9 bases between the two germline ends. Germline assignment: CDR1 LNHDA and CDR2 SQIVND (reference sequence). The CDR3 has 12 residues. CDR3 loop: CASSIGGLEQYF. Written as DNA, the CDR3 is TGTGCCAGTAGTATTGGGGGGCTCGAGCAGTACTTC.

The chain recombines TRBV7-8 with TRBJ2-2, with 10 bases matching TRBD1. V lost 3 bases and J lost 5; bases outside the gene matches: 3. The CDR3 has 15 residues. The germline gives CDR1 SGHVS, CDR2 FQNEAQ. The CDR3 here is CASSFRTGGTGELFF. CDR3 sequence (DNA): TGTGCCAGCAGCTTCAGGACAGGGGGAACCGGGGAGCTGTTTTTT.

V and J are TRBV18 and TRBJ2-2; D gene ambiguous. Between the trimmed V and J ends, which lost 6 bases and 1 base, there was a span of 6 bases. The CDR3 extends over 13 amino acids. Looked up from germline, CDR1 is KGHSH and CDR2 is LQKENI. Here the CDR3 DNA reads TGTGCCAGCTCGTCGAAGAACACCGGGGAGCTGTTTTTT. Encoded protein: CASSSKNTGELFF.

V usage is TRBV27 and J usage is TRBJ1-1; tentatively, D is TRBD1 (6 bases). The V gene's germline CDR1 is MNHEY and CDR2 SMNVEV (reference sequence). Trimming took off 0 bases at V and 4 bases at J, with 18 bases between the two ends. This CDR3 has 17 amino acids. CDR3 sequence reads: CASSLSHRVRRPTEAFF. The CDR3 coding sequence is TGTGCCAGCAGTTTATCCCACAGGGTTAGAAGACCCACTGAAGCTTTCTTT.

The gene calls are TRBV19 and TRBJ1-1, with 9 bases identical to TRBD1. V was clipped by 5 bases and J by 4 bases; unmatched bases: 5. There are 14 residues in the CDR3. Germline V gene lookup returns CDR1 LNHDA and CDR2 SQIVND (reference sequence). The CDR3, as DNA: TGTGCCAGTAGTGGACAGGGGTGGAGCACTGAAGCTTTCTTT. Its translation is CASSGQGWSTEAFF.

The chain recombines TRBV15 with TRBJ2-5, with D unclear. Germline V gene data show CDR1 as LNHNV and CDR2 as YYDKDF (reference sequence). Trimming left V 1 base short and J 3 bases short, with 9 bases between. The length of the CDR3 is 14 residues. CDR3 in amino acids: CATSRVRGEETQYF. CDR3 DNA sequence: TGTGCCACCAGCAGAGTTCGCGGAGAAGAGACCCAGTACTTC.

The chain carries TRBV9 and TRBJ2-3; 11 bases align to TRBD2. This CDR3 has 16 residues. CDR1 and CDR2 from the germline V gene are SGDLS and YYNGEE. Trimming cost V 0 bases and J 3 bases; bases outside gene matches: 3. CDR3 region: CASSVGLAGGTDTQYF. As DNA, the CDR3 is TGTGCCAGCAGCGTAGGCCTAGCGGGAGGTACAGATACGCAGTATTTT.

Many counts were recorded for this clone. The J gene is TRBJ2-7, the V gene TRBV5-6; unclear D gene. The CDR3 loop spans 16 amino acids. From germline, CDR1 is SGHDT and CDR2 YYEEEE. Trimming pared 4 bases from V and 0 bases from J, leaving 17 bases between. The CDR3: CASSGKLVTNSYEQYF. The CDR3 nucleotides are TGTGCCAGCAGCGGTAAACTGGTTACTAACTCCTACGAGCAGTACTTC. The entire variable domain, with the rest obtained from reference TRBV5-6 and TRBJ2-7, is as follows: DAGVTQSPTHLIKTRGQQVTLRCSPKSGHDTVSWYQQALGQGPQFIFQYYEEEERQRGNFPDRFSGHQFPNYSSELNVNALLLGDSALYLCASSGKLVTNSYEQYFGPGTRLTVT.

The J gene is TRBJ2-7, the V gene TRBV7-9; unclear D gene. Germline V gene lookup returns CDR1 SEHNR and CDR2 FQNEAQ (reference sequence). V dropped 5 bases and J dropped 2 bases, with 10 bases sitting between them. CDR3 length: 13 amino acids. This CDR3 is CASSAAGPYEQYF. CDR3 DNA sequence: TGTGCCAGCAGCGCGGCTGGACCCTACGAGCAGTACTTC.

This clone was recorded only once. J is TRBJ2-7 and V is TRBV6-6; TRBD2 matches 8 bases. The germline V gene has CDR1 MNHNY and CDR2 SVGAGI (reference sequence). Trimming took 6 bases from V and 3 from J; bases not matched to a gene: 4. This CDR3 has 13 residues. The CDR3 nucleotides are TGTGCCAGCAGGAGCGGGAGTATCTACGAGCAGTACTTC. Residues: CASRSGSIYEQYF.

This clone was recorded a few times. Written as DNA, the CDR3 is TGTGCCATCAGTGAGTCGATTCGGGGGTATGAGCAGTTCTTC. It specifies CAISESIRGYEQFF. This chain joins TRBV10-3 and TRBJ2-1, with D possibly being TRBD2 (6 bases). This CDR3 region has 14 residues. Trimming removed 0 bases at V and 8 bases at J, with 11 bases between. CDR1 ENHRY and CDR2 SYGVKD come from the germline V gene.

The CDR3 DNA is TGTGCCAGCAGCGCAAGGACAGGTGGACCGGAGACCCAGTACTTC. Encoded protein: CASSARTGGPETQYF. This chain connects TRBV11-2 to TRBJ2-5; 7 nucleotides agree with TRBD1. V was clipped by 5 bases and J by 5 bases; unmatched bases: 11. The CDR3 extends over 15 amino acids. Germline lookup yields CDR1 SGHAT and CDR2 FQNNGV.

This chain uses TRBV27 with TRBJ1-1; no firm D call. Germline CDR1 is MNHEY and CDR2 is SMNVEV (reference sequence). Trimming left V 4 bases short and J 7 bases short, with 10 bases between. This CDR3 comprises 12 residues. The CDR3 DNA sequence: TGTGCCAGCAGTTCCCTTTCCCGTGAAGCTTTCTTT. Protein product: CASSSLSREAFF.

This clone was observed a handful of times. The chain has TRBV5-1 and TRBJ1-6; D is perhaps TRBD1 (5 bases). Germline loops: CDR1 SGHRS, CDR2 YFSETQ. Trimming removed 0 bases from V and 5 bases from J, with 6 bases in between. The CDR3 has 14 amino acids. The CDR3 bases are TGCGCCAGCAGCTTGGGGACAAATAATTCACCCCTCCACTTT. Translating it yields CASSLGTNNSPLHF.

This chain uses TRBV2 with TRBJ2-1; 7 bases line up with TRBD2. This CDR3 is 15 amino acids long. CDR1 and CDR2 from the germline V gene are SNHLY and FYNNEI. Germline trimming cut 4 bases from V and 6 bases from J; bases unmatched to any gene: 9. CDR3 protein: CASSGTRRGINEQFF. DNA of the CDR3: TGTGCCAGCAGTGGGACTAGACGGGGGATCAATGAGCAGTTCTTC.

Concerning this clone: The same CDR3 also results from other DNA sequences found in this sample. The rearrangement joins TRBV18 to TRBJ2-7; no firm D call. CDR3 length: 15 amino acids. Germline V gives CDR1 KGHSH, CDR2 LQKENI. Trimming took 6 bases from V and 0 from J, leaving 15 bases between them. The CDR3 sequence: CASSPGPADSYEQYF. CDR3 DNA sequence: TGTGCCAGCTCCCCCGGCCCAGCCGACTCCTACGAGCAGTACTTC. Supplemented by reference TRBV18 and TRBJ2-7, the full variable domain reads NAGVMQNPRHLVRRRGQEARLRCSPMKGHSHVYWYRQLPEEGLKFMVYLQKENIIDESGMPKERFSAEFPKEGPSILRIQQVVRGDSAAYFCASSPGPADSYEQYFGPGTRLTVT.

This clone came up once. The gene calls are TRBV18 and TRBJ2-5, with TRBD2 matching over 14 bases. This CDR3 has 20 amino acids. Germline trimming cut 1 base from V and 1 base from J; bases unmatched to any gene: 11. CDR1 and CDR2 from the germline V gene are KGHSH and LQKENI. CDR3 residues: CASSPRRLAGGPGSQETQYF. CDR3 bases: TGTGCCAGCTCACCACGAAGACTAGCGGGAGGGCCGGGTAGCCAAGAGACCCAGTACTTC.

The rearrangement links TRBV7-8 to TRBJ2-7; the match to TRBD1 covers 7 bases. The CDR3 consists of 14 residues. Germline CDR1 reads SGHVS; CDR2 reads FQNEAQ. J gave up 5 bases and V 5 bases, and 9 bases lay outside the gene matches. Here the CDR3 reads CASSPTDRLNEQYF. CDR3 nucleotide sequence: TGTGCCAGCAGCCCAACGGACAGGCTCAACGAGCAGTACTTC.

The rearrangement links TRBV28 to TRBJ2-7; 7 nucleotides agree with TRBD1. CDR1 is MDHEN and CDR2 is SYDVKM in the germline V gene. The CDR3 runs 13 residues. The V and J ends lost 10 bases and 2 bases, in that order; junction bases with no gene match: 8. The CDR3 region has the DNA TGTGCCACCGCGAGGACAGGTCCCTACGAGCAGTACTTC. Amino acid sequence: CATARTGPYEQYF. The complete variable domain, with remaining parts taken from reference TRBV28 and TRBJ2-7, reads DVKVTQSSRYLVKRTGEKVFLECVQDMDHENMFWYRQDPGLGLRLIYFSYDVKMKEKGDIPEGYSVSREKKERFSLILESASTNQTSMYLCATARTGPYEQYFGPGTRLTVT.

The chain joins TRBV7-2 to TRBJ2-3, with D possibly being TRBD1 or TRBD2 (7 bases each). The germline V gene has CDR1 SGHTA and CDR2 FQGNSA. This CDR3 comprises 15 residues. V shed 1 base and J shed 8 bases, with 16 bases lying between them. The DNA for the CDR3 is TGTGCCAGCAGCTTAGAAAGGGGGCCGGGAGGTACGCAGTATTTT. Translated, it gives CASSLERGPGGTQYF.

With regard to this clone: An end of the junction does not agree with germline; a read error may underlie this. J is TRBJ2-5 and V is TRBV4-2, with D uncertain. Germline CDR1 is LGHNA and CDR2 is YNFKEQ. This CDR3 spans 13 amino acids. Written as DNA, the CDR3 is TGTGCCAGCAGCCCAAAAGACCAACCCTATCAGGACTTC. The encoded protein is CASSPKDQPYQDF.

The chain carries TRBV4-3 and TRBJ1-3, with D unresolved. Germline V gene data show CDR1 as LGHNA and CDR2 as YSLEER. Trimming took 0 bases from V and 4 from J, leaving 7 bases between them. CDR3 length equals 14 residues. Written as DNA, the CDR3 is TGCGCCAGCAGCCAAGAGTCGCTGGGAAACACCATATATTTT. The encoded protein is CASSQESLGNTIYF.

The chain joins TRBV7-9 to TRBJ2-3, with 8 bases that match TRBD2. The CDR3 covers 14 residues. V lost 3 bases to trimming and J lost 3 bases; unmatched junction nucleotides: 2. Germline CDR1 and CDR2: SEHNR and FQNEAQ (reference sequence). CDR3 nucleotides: TGTGCCAGCAGCTTCGAGCGGGAGACAGATACGCAGTATTTT. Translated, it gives CASSFERETDTQYF.